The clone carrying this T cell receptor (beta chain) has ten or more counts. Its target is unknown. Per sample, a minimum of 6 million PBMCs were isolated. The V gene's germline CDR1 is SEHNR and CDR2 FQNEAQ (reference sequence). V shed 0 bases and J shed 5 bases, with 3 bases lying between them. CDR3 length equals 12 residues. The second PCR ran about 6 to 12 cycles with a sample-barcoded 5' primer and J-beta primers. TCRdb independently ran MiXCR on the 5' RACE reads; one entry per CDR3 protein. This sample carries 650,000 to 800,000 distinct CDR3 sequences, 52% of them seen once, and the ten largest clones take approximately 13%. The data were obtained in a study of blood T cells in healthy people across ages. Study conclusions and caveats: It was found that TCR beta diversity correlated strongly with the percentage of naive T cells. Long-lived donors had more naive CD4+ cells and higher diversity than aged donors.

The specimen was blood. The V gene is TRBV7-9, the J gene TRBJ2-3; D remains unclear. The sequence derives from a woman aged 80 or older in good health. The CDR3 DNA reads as TGTGCCAGCAGCTTAGCTCTAGATACGCAGTATTTT. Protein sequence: CASSLALDTQYF.